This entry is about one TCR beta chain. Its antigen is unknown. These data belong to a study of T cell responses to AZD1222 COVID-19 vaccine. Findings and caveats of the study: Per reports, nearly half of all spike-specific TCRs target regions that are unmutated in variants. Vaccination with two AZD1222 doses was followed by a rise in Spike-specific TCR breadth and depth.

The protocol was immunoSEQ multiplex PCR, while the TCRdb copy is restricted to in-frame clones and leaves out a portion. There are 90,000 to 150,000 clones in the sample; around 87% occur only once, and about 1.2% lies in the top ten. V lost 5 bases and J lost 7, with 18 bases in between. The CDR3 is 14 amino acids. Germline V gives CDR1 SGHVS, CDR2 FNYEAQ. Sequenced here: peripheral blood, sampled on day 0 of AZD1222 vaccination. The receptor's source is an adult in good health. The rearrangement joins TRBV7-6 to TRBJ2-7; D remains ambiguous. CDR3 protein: CASSTAPVSMEQYF. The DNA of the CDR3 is TGTGCCAGCAGCACCGCCCCGGTTAGTATGGAGCAGTACTTC.